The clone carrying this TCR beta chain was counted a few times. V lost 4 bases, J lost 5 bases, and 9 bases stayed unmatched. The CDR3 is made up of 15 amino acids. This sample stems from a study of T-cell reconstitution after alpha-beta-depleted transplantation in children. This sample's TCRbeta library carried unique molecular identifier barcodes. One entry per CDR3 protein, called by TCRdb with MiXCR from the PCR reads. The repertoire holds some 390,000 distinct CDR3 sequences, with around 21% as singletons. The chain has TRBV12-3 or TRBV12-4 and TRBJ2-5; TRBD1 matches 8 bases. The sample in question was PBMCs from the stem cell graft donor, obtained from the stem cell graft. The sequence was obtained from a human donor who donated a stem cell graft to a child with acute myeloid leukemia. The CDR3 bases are TGTGCCAGCAGTTCCTCCCCCCGGGACAGGGAGACCCAGTACTTC. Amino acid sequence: CASSSSPRDRETQYF.